Only a few counts were recorded for the clone carrying this T cell receptor (beta chain). Antigen unknown. PCR employed 60 Vbeta and 13 Jbeta primers. Sequencing was performed with immunoSEQ multiplex PCR; in TCRdb, only in-frame clones are kept and a portion is missing. The sample includes about 130,000 clones, about 78% seen only once; the top ten take roughly 2.7%. This record belongs to a study of cytomegalovirus exposure and HLA in healthy donors. Notes on the study in general: 164 TCR beta chains were listed as cytomegalovirus-associated.

Sequencing used PBMCs. The receptor was isolated from a human donor in good health.

CDR3 protein: CASSLAGSYEQYF. Here the CDR3 DNA reads TGCGCCAGCAGCTTGGCAGGCTCCTACGAGCAGTACTTC. The chain couples TRBV5-1 to TRBJ2-7; D is undetermined. The CDR3 contains 13 residues. The V and J ends lost 0 bases and 0 bases respectively, with 4 bases between them. The V gene's germline CDR1 is SGHRS and CDR2 YFSETQ.